This TCR beta chain is from a study of cytomegalovirus exposure and HLA in healthy donors. With respect to this clone: The antigen remains undetermined.

V dropped 0 bases and J dropped 5 bases, with 16 bases sitting between them. This CDR3 region has 16 residues. CDR1 is MNHEY and CDR2 is SVGAGI in the germline V gene. 60 Vbeta and 13 Jbeta primers were used in PCR. In the original analysis: Later, 80 million or so unique TCR beta chains were counted in an analysis, and roughly 11 million of them were shared. Sequencing used immunoSEQ multiplex PCR; TCRdb keeps in-frame clones, though not all of them. V, J and clone size derive from that table, while D and trimming were established from the DNA sequence. The table has a few hundred thousand clones, approximately 80% seen once. Whole-study results and caveats: Most TCRs appeared rarely, but some public TCRs recurred in many donors. It has been reported that TCR beta sequences accurately predicted the HLA-A and HLA-B alleles of most subjects. In a later analysis, most CMV-associated TCR beta chains appeared HLA-restricted.

The chain joins TRBV6-5 to TRBJ1-2, with a weak D call TRBD1 (6 bases). The sequenced material came from PBMCs. The TCR sequence derives from a girl aged 2-15 years in good health and CMV-seronegative. CDR3 loop: CASSYSRGRGEYGYTF. CDR3 nucleotide sequence: TGTGCCAGCAGTTACTCGAGGGGGAGGGGAGAATATGGCTACACCTTC.